The clone carrying this TCR beta chain was counted a few times. CDR3 length equals 14 residues. Trimming removed 2 bases from V and 5 bases from J; junction bases left unmatched: 3. Per germline, CDR1 LGHNA and CDR2 YSLEER. For the second PCR, which ran for about 7 to 11 cycles, a sample-barcoded 5' primer and a J-beta primer mix were used. TCRdb redid the calling of the 5' RACE reads with MiXCR, one entry per CDR3 protein. The data show over 500,000 distinct CDR3 sequences, about 26% seen once. These data come from a study of blood T cells in healthy people across ages. The sample was also reused in another study, on T cells of mothers and their children.

The receptor was isolated from a boy aged 2 to 10 in good health. The chain is built from TRBV4-3 and TRBJ2-1, with 7 positions matching TRBD2. Specimen: blood. CDR3 sequence (DNA): TGCGCCAGCAGCCAACGTCTAGCGGACAATGAGCAGTTCTTC. Translated: CASSQRLADNEQFF.